One and the same sample provided the 29 T cell receptor beta chains below, sequenced in a study of blood T cell repertoires in COVID-19. Clones were sequenced by immunoSEQ multiplex PCR, and TCRdb holds only the in-frame ones, with some missing. This sample has 60,000 to 75,000 clones; about 78% occur once, and the top ten carry approximately 52%. Material for sequencing was peripheral blood. All receptors come from an elderly woman with acute or convalescent COVID-19.

This chain uses TRBV3-1 (or the pseudogene TRBV3-2) with TRBJ1-3; 8 bases agree with TRBD1. CDR3 length: 15 residues. In germline, CDR1 is LGHDT, CDR2 YNNKEL (reference sequence). Unmatched junction bases numbered 5, after V lost 4 bases and J lost 3 bases. The CDR3 loop reads CASSPQDRGGNTIYF. The CDR3 nucleotides are TGTGCCAGCAGCCCTCAAGACAGGGGTGGAAACACCATATATTTT.

This chain connects TRBV4-1 to TRBJ2-5; TRBD1 aligns across 10 bases. The CDR3 runs 16 residues. Germline lookup yields CDR1 MGHRA and CDR2 YSYEKL. V shed 0 bases, J shed 3 bases, and the junction held 4 bases outside the gene matches. Written as DNA, the CDR3 is TGCGCCAGCAGCCAAGATGGTGGGACAGGGGAAGAGACCCAGTACTTC. Encoded protein: CASSQDGGTGEETQYF.

The rearrangement uses TRBV5-1 and TRBJ2-7; D perhaps matches TRBD2 (6 bases). The CDR3 runs to 14 residues. V was cut by 5 bases and J by 4 bases, with 16 bases left in between. CDR1 SGHRS and CDR2 YFSETQ come from the germline V gene. CDR3 amino acids: CASRWNGGAYEQYF. The CDR3 coding sequence is TGCGCCAGCAGATGGAACGGAGGGGCTTACGAGCAGTACTTC.

The chain has TRBV18 and TRBJ1-5, with 9 nucleotides matching TRBD1. The CDR3 runs 16 residues. CDR1 and CDR2 (germline): KGHSH, LQKENI. V lost 6 bases to trimming and J lost 1 base; unmatched junction nucleotides: 7. The CDR3 is CASSPTGTGSNQPQHF. CDR3 nucleotides: TGTGCCAGCTCTCCTACCGGGACAGGGAGCAATCAGCCCCAGCATTTT.

V gene TRBV12-1 combines with J gene TRBJ1-1; the table's D call of TRBD1 was not tested on the DNA. TRBV12-1 is a pseudogene segment. The CDR3 consists of 20 residues. The CDR3 reads CASEERLQPGQGPGGTEAFF. The CDR3 DNA reads as TGTGCCAGCGAGGAACGTCTCCAACCGGGACAGGGCCCCGGGGGGACTGAAGCTTTCTTT.

This clone was detected only a few times. CDR3 protein: CASSRQRGLLPSSYEQYF. For the CDR3, the DNA is TGCGCCAGCAGCCGACAAAGGGGCCTTCTTCCGAGCTCCTACGAGCAGTACTTC. The rearrangement joins TRBV4-1 to TRBJ2-7; the D gene is possibly TRBD1 (5 bases). The germline V and J ends were trimmed by 4 bases and 0 bases, with 22 bases remaining between them. The V gene's germline CDR1 is MGHRA and CDR2 YSYEKL. The CDR3 extends over 18 amino acids.

V and J are TRBV7-6 and TRBJ1-3, with D maybe TRBD1 (5 bases). CDR1 and CDR2 (germline): SGHVS, FNYEAQ. This CDR3 is built from 17 residues. With 1 base removed from V and 0 bases from J, the gap between germline ends came to 13 bases. CDR3 region: CASSLGVGQGSGNTIYF. As DNA, the CDR3 is TGTGCCAGCAGCTTAGGGGTAGGACAAGGCTCTGGAAACACCATATATTTT.

Regarding this clone: Other DNA sequences of this sample code for an identical CDR3. The chain recombines TRBV14 with TRBJ1-5; D is uncertain. Trimming pared 1 base from V and 7 bases from J, leaving 8 bases between. CDR3 length equals 13 residues. Germline CDR1 and CDR2: SGHDN and FVKESK. The CDR3 nucleotides are TGTGCCAGCAGCCAAGGGGAGGGCCAGCCCCAGCATTTT. This sequence encodes CASSQGEGQPQHF.

The chain uses TRBV5-1 and TRBJ2-2; D uncertain. V lost 0 bases to trimming and J lost 8 bases, with 11 bases between them. The CDR3 loop spans 14 amino acids. Germline V CDR1 and CDR2: SGHRS, YFSETQ. CDR3 in DNA: TGCGCCAGCAGCTTGGCAAATTCCAGGGGGGAGCTGTTTTTT. Translating it yields CASSLANSRGELFF.

V and J are TRBV28 and TRBJ1-1; 12 bases line up with TRBD1. J gave up 2 bases and V 4 bases, and 8 bases lay outside the gene matches. The germline V gene encodes CDR1 MDHEN and CDR2 SYDVKM. The CDR3 loop spans 17 amino acids. The CDR3: CASSSEGQGAGNTEAFF. The CDR3 DNA follows: TGTGCCAGCAGTTCCGAGGGACAGGGGGCAGGTAACACTGAAGCTTTCTTT. The whole variable domain, remainder taken from reference TRBV28 and TRBJ1-1, is DVKVTQSSRYLVKRTGEKVFLECVQDMDHENMFWYRQDPGLGLRLIYFSYDVKMKEKGDIPEGYSVSREKKERFSLILESASTNQTSMYLCASSSEGQGAGNTEAFFGQGTRLTVV.

The chain joins TRBV11-3 to TRBJ2-3, with 7 bases identical to TRBD1. J lost 4 bases, V lost 3 bases, and 4 bases had no gene match. The CDR3 spans 14 residues. CDR1 SGHNT and CDR2 YENEEA come from the germline V gene. The CDR3 region has the DNA TGTGCCAGCAGCTTTACAGGGGCGGCAGATACGCAGTATTTT. Translating gives CASSFTGAADTQYF.

The J gene is TRBJ1-5, the V gene TRBV18; 10 bases map to TRBD1. This CDR3 has 15 residues. The junction had 3 bases not matched to a gene; V was cut back by 2 bases and J by 5 bases. Looked up from germline, CDR1 is KGHSH and CDR2 is LQKENI. CDR3 sequence: CASSPGTGVDQPQHF. CDR3 bases: TGTGCCAGCTCACCAGGGACAGGGGTTGATCAGCCCCAGCATTTT.

This sequence joins TRBV24-1 and TRBJ2-1; D possibly corresponds to TRBD2 (6 bases). Germline CDR1 reads KGHDR; CDR2 reads SFDVKD. Trimming cost V 0 bases and J 6 bases, with 11 bases left between them. CDR3 length equals 15 residues. The DNA of the CDR3 is TGTGCCACCAGTGATTTGGGGGAGGTGGGCAATGAGCAGTTCTTC. Translation gives CATSDLGEVGNEQFF.

The rearrangement uses TRBV9 and TRBJ2-3; D uncertain. From germline, CDR1 is SGDLS and CDR2 YYNGEE. CDR3 length: 16 amino acids. V gave up 0 bases and J gave up 0 bases, with 11 bases separating them. This CDR3 reads CASSVGMPTSTDTQYF. The CDR3 DNA reads as TGTGCCAGCAGCGTAGGCATGCCGACTAGCACAGATACGCAGTATTTT.

The gene calls are TRBV7-9 and TRBJ2-2; possible D gene TRBD2, 6 bases. V was clipped by 4 bases and J by 7 bases, with 22 bases between them. Germline loops: CDR1 SEHNR, CDR2 FQNEAQ (reference sequence). The CDR3 totals 17 residues. In nucleotides, the CDR3 is TGTGCCAGCAGCTCCCATCGGGACTCCATACTATACGGGGAGCTGTTTTTT. It codes for CASSSHRDSILYGELFF.

The J gene is TRBJ2-1, the V gene TRBV4-2; 10 bases line up with TRBD1. J was trimmed by 6 bases and V by 1 base; bases with no gene match: 6. The CDR3 loop spans 16 amino acids. Germline CDR1 and CDR2: LGHNA and YNFKEQ. The CDR3 bases are TGTGCCAGCAGCCAAGTAGGGACAGGGGTCGGCAATGAGCAGTTCTTC. Amino acid sequence: CASSQVGTGVGNEQFF.

The V gene is TRBV28, the J gene TRBJ2-1; the D is unclear. CDR1 and CDR2 (germline): MDHEN, SYDVKM. V was cut by 3 bases and J by 2 bases, with 14 bases left in between. The CDR3 is 16 amino acids. CDR3 nucleotides: TGTGCCAGCAGTTTCCGATCAGTCAGGCCCTACAATGAGCAGTTCTTC. It translates to CASSFRSVRPYNEQFF.

This rearrangement joins TRBV5-5 to TRBJ2-1; a possible D gene is TRBD2 (6 bases). CDR1 and CDR2 (germline): SGHKS, YYEKEE (reference sequence). The CDR3 is 15 amino acids. V lost 2 bases and J lost 2, with 11 bases in between. CDR3 loop: CASSLQASAYNEQFF. Here the CDR3 DNA reads TGTGCCAGCAGCTTACAAGCTAGCGCCTACAATGAGCAGTTCTTC.

This clone was seen a handful of times. The chain has TRBV7-8 and TRBJ2-5; 7 bases align to TRBD1. The CDR3 loop spans 13 amino acids. J lost 4 bases, V lost 7 bases, and 6 bases had no gene match. Per the germline V gene, CDR1 is SGHVS and CDR2 is FQNEAQ. CDR3 region: CASTRQGVETQYF. Written as DNA, the CDR3 is TGTGCCAGCACCCGACAGGGTGTAGAGACCCAGTACTTC.

The rearrangement uses TRBV12-5 and TRBJ1-5; TRBD1 aligns across 7 bases. This CDR3 comprises 16 residues. Germline values: CDR1 LGHNT, CDR2 FRNRAP. Unmatched junction bases numbered 9, after V lost 5 bases and J lost 2 bases. The CDR3 region is CASGPETGWGNQPQHF. In nucleotides, the CDR3 is TGTGCTAGTGGTCCTGAGACAGGGTGGGGCAATCAGCCCCAGCATTTT.

V usage is TRBV5-8 and J usage is TRBJ2-6; D perhaps matches TRBD2 (6 bases). The CDR3 has 16 amino acids. The germline V gene has CDR1 SGHTS and CDR2 YDEGEE. V gave up 4 bases and J gave up 0 bases, with 11 bases separating them. The CDR3 sequence is CASSGGSYSGANVLTF. The CDR3 coding sequence is TGTGCCAGCAGCGGGGGGTCCTACTCTGGGGCCAACGTCCTGACTTTC.

This chain links TRBV3-1 (or the pseudogene TRBV3-2) with TRBJ2-7, with D maybe TRBD2 (6 bases). Trimming removed 4 bases at V and 3 bases at J, with 13 bases between. Germline CDR1 LGHDT, CDR2 YNNKEL (reference sequence). The CDR3 spans 14 residues. CDR3 nucleotides: TGTGCCAGCAGCCCCATGACTAGAGACTACGAGCAGTACTTC. Translated, it gives CASSPMTRDYEQYF.

This chain links TRBV6-5 with TRBJ2-1; 14 bases fit TRBD2. Germline V gene lookup returns CDR1 MNHEY and CDR2 SVGAGI. V was clipped by 6 bases and J by 6 bases; unmatched bases: 4. The CDR3 length is 15 residues. In nucleotides, the CDR3 is TGTGCCAGCAGACCCGGGACTAGCGGGAGCAATGAGCAGTTCTTC. It encodes CASRPGTSGSNEQFF.

In DNA form, the CDR3 reads TGTGCCAGCAGCTTGAATCAGGGGGGTGGCTACACCTTC. Its translation is CASSLNQGGGYTF. The chain is built from TRBV5-5 and TRBJ1-2, with 7 bases fitting TRBD1. This CDR3 contains 13 residues. The J segment lost 7 bases and the V segment lost 1 base, leaving 4 bases of the junction unmatched. CDR1 and CDR2 from the germline V gene are SGHKS and YYEKEE (reference sequence).

The chain has TRBV4-3 and TRBJ1-2; D is unclear. Trimming pared 3 bases from V and 5 bases from J, leaving 10 bases between. Germline V gene lookup returns CDR1 LGHNA and CDR2 YSLEER. The CDR3 consists of 13 residues. The CDR3 DNA sequence: TGCGCCAGCAGCCACATCGGGATTTATGGCTACACCTTC. Protein sequence: CASSHIGIYGYTF.

This clone has just one count. The chain is built from TRBV28 and TRBJ2-7, with 8 positions matching TRBD2. The germline V gene has CDR1 MDHEN and CDR2 SYDVKM. This CDR3 contains 13 residues. Trimming removed 6 bases from V and 4 bases from J; junction bases left unmatched: 5. Written as DNA, the CDR3 is TGTGCCAGCAGCATCGGGAGGGGGTACGAGCAGTACTTC. Translated: CASSIGRGYEQYF. The variable domain in full, with the rest retrieved from reference TRBV28 and TRBJ2-7, is DVKVTQSSRYLVKRTGEKVFLECVQDMDHENMFWYRQDPGLGLRLIYFSYDVKMKEKGDIPEGYSVSREKKERFSLILESASTNQTSMYLCASSIGRGYEQYFGPGTRLTVT.

The chain recombines TRBV5-5 with TRBJ1-3, with a possible D match to TRBD1 (6 bases). This CDR3 has 17 residues. V was pared by 5 bases and J by 1 base, with 19 bases between. Germline-derived CDR1 and CDR2 are SGHKS and YYEKEE (reference sequence). CDR3 DNA: TGTGCCAGCAGTCCGGAGGCAGGGGAGCTTTCTGGAAACACCATATATTTT. Translation gives CASSPEAGELSGNTIYF.

The V call is TRBV20-1, the J call TRBJ2-7; TRBD1 aligns across 7 bases. The CDR3 extends over 13 amino acids. V lost 3 bases to trimming and J lost 6 bases; unmatched junction nucleotides: 8. The germline CDR1 and CDR2 sequences are DFQATT and SNEGSKA (reference sequence). The CDR3, as DNA: TGCAGTGCTAGTGACAGGGTTCTGGGCGAGCAGTACTTC. Protein: CSASDRVLGEQYF.

This chain links TRBV12-2 with TRBJ2-1; TRBD1, the D gene given by the table, was not confirmed from the DNA. TRBV12-2 is a pseudogene locus. The CDR3 length is 19 residues. Here the CDR3 DNA reads TGTGCAAGTCGCTTAGACCCCTCGAGGCAGGGAAAGGTCGACAATGAGCAGTTCTTC. This codes for CASRLDPSRQGKVDNEQFF.